Here is one T cell receptor beta chain with its context. The source of the sample is a study of blood T cell repertoires in COVID-19. As for the study in general: Collection of acute and convalescent COVID-19 samples took place in the United States, Italy and Spain. PBMCs, B-cell-depleted T cells, or T cells provided the cDNA or gDNA that made up the material.

In the study's own analysis: Cell counts per sample came from amplifying reference gene primers. TCRdb's copy holds only in-frame clones and misses some; the assay was immunoSEQ multiplex PCR. That table is the source of V, J and clone size, and D and trimming were worked out from the DNA. The table includes roughly 62,000 clones, around nine tenths detected once. V was pared by 5 bases and J by 3 bases, with 16 bases between. Germline-derived CDR1 and CDR2 are PRHDT and FYEKMQ (reference sequence). CDR3 length: 16 residues. The chain combines TRBV13 with TRBJ1-4, with D possibly matching TRBD1 (5 bases). Material for sequencing was peripheral blood. This TCR came from a human donor with active COVID-19. The donor label of this sample is uncertain. The CDR3 DNA reads as TGTGCCAGCAGCCCCATCGGGACTGCCCCTAATGAAAAACTGTTTTTT. Translating gives CASSPIGTAPNEKLFF.